This T cell receptor (beta chain) was identified during a study of blood T cells in healthy people across ages (dated by TCRdb to about 2015). Describing the broader study: Template switching captured roughly one uniquely barcoded TCR beta cDNA molecule per two T cells in model experiments. To avoid experimental bias, donors of different ages were distributed randomly across sequencing lanes. The donors were divided into four age groups: young (average roughly 17 years), middle-aged (around 41), aged (approximately 62) and long-lived (82). For two donors (one aged 18 to 30 and one aged 80 or older), the study analyzed two additional independent replicas of 1 million unique cDNA reads from the same blood draw. Age-related changes in TCR beta repertoire diversity were measured in the study by deep sequencing normalized with unique cDNA molecular identifiers.

Libraries were made using 5' RACE. The instrument was an Illumina HiSeq 2500. A second PCR of about 6 to 11 cycles was run with a J-beta primer mix and a sample-barcoded 5' primer. A template-switch 5' adaptor carrying 12 random nucleotides introduced a unique molecular identifier onto each TCR beta cDNA molecule. Each sample yielded at least 2.5 million CDR3-containing paired-end reads. All of the RNA was converted into first-strand cDNA using the Mint cDNA synthesis kit, with a TRBC-specific oligonucleotide serving as the primer. After uracil-DNA glycosylase treatment, a first 18-cycle PCR used universal primers M1SS and BC2_uni_R on all cDNA. As for the original processing: For normalization, 1 million high-quality reads, each with a distinct molecular identifier, were randomly selected from each sample. Instead of being binned into consensus sequences, reads with shared molecular identifiers were discarded. MiTCR, run with a Q25 quality threshold and the strictest error-elimination algorithm, handled CDR3 identification, clonotype clustering and error correction. A nonparametric unseen species model with Euler transformation was used to estimate lower-bound total TCR beta diversity. The public reads were reanalyzed by TCRdb: fastp trimming at Q25, MiXCR alignment, in-frame beta chains only. Each CDR3 protein appears once, grouped with its most common genes and DNA. V and J calls and clone size were set by TCRdb, not the authors. For this sample the table gives 1.4 million or so distinct CDR3 sequences, of which approximately 42% were detected only once. About 4% of the sample comes from the top ten.

Per the germline V gene, SGHTA is the CDR1 and FQGTGA is the CDR2. V is cut by 2 bases and J by 5 bases, and the space between the germline ends is 19 bases. The CDR3, cysteine through phenylalanine, is 16 amino acids long. The retained sequence is limited to the CDR3, 48 bases, with the frame set at the first base. The donors were around 39 Caucasian individuals from Russia, aged 6 to 90 years, who were systemically healthy. About 10 milliliters of peripheral blood were collected from each donor into EDTA-treated Vacutainer tubes. PBMCs were isolated by Ficoll-Paque density-gradient centrifugation, with at least 6 million obtained per sample. Trizol reagent was used to extract total RNA from PBMCs, with at least 6 micrograms per sample. Naive CD45RAhigh/CD27high T cell percentages were measured by flow cytometry on a PBMC aliquot from every donor. What the work shows at the level of the full study, not this receptor alone: Because donor CMV infection status was unknown, age-related changes in expanded clonotypes were potentially confounded. Estimates of total diversity based on one million sequenced T cells were regarded as lower bounds and as underestimates. Observed TCR beta diversity per million T cells fell roughly linearly with age, and a significant reduction was already apparent by age around 39. Compared with the aged group, the long-lived group had more naive CD4+ T cells, fewer expanded clones and increased TCR diversity, suggesting age selection. Bulk unsorted PBMC profiling prevented conclusive comparison of naive and antigen-experienced compartments. A strong correlation was found between observed TCR beta diversity and the percentage of naive T cells measured by flow cytometry.

Details on this clonotype: Its antigen has not been determined. No much larger clonotype is one base removed from it; base qualities were not supplied.

In this chain, TRBV7-3 is recombined with TRBJ2-7; the D gene is perhaps TRBD2, on 5 matching bases. The sequence was obtained from a woman in her late teens or twenties in good health. Sequencing used blood. The CDR3 loop reads CASSLFGKGPLDEQYF. The bases read TGTGCCAGCAGCTTATTCGGGAAGGGCCCTCTCGACGAGCAGTACTTC.